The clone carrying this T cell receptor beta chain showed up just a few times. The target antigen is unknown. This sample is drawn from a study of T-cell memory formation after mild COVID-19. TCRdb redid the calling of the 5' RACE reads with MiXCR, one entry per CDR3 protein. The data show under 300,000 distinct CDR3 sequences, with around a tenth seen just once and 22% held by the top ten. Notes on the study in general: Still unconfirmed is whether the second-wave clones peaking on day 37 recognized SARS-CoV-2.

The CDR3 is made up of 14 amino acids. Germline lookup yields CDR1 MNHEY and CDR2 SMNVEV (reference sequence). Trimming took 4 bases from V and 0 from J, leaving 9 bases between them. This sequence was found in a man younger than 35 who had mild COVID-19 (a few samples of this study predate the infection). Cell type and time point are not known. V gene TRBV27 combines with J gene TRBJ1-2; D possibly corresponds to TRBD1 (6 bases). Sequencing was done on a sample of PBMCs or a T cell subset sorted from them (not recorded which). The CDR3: CASSSWTANYGYTF. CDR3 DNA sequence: TGTGCCAGCAGTTCCTGGACAGCTAACTATGGCTACACCTTC.